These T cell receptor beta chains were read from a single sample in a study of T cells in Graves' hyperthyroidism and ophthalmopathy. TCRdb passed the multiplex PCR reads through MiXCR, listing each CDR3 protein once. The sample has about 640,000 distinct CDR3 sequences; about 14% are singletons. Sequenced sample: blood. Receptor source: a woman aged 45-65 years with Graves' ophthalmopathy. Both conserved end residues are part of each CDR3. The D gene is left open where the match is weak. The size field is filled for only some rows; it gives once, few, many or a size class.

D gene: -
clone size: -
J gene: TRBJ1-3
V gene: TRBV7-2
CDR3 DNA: TGTGCCAGCACCATAGCGGTAACAGCCCGAAACACCATATATTTT
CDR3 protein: CASTIAVTARNTIYF

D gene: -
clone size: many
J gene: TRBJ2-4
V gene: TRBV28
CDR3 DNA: TGTGCCAGCAGTTGGTACGGTGGGTCCAAAAACATTCAGTACTTC
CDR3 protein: CASSWYGGSKNIQYF

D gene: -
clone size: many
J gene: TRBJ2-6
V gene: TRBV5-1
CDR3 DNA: TGCGCCAGCAGTGAACATTCTGGGGCCAACGTCCTGACTTTC
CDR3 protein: CASSEHSGANVLTF

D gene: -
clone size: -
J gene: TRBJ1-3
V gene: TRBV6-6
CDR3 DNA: TGTGCCAGCAGTTACTCGCAAGGAAACACCATATATTTT
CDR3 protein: CASSYSQGNTIYF

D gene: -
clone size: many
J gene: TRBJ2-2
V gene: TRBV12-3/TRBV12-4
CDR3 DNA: TGTGCCAGCAGGACGGGACCCATCAGGGAGCTGTTTTTT
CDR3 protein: CASRTGPIRELFF

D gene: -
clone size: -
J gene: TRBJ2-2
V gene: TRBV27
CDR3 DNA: TGTGCCAGCAGTACCCGGACAGGGAGGGACACCGGGGAGCTGTTTTTT
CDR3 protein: CASSTRTGRDTGELFF

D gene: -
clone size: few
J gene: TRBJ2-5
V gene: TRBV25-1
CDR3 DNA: TGTGCCAGCAGGGGGGGGAGGGGGTACCAAGAGACCCAGTACTTC
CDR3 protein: CASRGGRGYQETQYF

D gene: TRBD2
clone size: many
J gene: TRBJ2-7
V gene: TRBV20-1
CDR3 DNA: TGCAGTGCGATCGGGACTAGGAACTACGAGCAGTACTTC
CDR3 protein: CSAIGTRNYEQYF

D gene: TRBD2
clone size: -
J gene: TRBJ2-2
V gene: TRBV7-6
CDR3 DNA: TGTGCCAGCACTGGATGGGGACTACCAAGCGGCGGGGAGCTGTTTTTT
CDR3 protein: CASTGWGLPSGGELFF

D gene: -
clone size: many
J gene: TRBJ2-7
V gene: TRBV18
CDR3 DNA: TGTGCCAGCTCAGTTCCCGGCGAGCAGTACTTC
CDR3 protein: CASSVPGEQYF

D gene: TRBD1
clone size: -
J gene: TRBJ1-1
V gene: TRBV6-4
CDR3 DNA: TGTGCCAGCAGCGCAACAGGCAGGGGGCTTACTGAAGCTTTCTTT
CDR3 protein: CASSATGRGLTEAFF

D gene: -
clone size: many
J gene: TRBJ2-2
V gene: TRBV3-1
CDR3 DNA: TGTGCCAGCAGCCAAGCTAGCTCGGGAATAGGAGACACCGGGGAGCTGTTTTTT
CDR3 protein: CASSQASSGIGDTGELFF

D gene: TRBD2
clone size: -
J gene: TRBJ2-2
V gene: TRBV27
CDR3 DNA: TGTGCCAGCAGTTTAATGTTTGGACTAGCGGGTAAACCGAACACCGGGGAGCTGTTTTTT
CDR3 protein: CASSLMFGLAGKPNTGELFF

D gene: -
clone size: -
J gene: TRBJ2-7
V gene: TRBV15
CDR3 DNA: TGTGCCACCAGCAGAGATCGGTCCTACTACGAGCAGTACTTC
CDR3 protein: CATSRDRSYYEQYF

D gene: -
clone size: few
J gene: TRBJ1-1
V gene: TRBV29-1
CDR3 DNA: TGCAGCGTTGCTGGGCGGCAGAACACTGAAGCTTTCTTT
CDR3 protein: CSVAGRQNTEAFF

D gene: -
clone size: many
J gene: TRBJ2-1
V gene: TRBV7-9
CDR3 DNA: TGTGCCAGCAGCGTCCCGATGAATGAGCAGTTCTTC
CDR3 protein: CASSVPMNEQFF

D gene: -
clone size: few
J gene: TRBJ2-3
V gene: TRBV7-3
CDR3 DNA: TGTGCCAGCAGCTTAAGACCTTCGGGAGATACGCAGTATTTT
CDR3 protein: CASSLRPSGDTQYF

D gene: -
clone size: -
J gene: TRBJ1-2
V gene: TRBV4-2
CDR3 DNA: TGTGCCAGCAGTCTCGGGGTGGACTATGGCTACACCTTC
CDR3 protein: CASSLGVDYGYTF

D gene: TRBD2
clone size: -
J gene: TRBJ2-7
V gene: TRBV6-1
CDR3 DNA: TGTGCCAGCAGTCCCCCCCGGGGCGGGAGATACCCCTACGAGCAGTACTTC
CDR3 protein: CASSPPRGGRYPYEQYF

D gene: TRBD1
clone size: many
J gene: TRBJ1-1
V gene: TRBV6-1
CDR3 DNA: TGTGCCAGCAGTCGACGGAGACAGGGGGACACTGAAGCTTTCTTT
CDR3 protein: CASSRRRQGDTEAFF

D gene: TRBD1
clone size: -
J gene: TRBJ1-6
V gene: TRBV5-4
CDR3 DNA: TGTGCCAGCAGCTTGTCGGGACAGAATTCACCCCTCCACTTT
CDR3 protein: CASSLSGQNSPLHF

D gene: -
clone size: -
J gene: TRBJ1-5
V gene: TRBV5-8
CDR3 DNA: TGTGCCAGCAGCCCAGATGGGAGGCGATACCTTCAGCCCCAGCATTTT
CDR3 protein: CASSPDGRRYLQPQHF

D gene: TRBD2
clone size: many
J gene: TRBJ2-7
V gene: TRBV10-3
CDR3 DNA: TGTGCCATCAGTGAACAGACTAGCGGGTACGAGCAGTACTTC
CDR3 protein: CAISEQTSGYEQYF

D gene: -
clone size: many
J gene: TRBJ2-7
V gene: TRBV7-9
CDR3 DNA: TGTGCCAGCAGCCTGGAGGGCCGTCCTCGGGAGCAGTACTTC
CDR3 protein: CASSLEGRPREQYF

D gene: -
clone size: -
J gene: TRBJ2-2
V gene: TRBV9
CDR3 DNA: TGTGCCAGCAGCGGTATTGGCGGGGCGAACACCGGGGAGCTGTTTTTT
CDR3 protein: CASSGIGGANTGELFF

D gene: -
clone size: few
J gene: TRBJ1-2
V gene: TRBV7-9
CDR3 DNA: TGTGCCAGCAGCTTAGAACAGATCTATGGCTACACCTTC
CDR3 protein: CASSLEQIYGYTF

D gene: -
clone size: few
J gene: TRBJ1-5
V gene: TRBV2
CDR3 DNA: TGTGCCAGCAGTACGAACGGACAAAGCAATCAGCCCCAGCATTTT
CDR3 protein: CASSTNGQSNQPQHF

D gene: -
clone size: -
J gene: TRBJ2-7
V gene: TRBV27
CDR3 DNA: TGTGCCAGCAGTCCCTTGACCGGGGCGGGCGAGCAGTACTTC
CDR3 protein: CASSPLTGAGEQYF

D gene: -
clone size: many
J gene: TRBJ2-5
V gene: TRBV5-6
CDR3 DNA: TGTGCCAGCAGCCCGGAGGCCTCTGAGACCCAGTACTTC
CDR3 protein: CASSPEASETQYF

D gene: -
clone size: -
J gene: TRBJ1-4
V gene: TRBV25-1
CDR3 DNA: TGTGCCACCAGCTGGCTCCTCAAAGAAGCAACTAATGAAAAACTGTTTTTT
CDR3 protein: CATSWLLKEATNEKLFF

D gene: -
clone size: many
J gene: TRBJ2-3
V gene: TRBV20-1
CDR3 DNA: TGCAGTGCTAGAGATCCGGGAGTAAGCAGAGATACGCAGTATTTT
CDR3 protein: CSARDPGVSRDTQYF

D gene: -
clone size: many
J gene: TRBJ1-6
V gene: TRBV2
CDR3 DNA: TGTGCCAGCGCCCGGTCGGGTGGAAGTAATTCACCCCTCCACTTT
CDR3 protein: CASARSGGSNSPLHF

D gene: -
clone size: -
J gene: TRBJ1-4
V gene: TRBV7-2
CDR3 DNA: TGTGCCAGCAGCATAGACAGGCCGTCAACTAATGAAAAACTGTTTTTT
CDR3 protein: CASSIDRPSTNEKLFF

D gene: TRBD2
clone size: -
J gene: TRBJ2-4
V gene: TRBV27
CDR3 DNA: TGTGCCAGCAGTCCCGAGCTTCTAGCGGGAGTTTTAAACATTCAGTACTTC
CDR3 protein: CASSPELLAGVLNIQYF

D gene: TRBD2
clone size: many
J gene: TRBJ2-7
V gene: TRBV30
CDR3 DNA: TGTGCCTACTCCCGGGGGGGTTACGAGCAGTACTTC
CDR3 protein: CAYSRGGYEQYF

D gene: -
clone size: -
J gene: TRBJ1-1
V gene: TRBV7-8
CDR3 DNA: TGTGCCAGCGGATGGAGGAACAGAGGGACTGAAGCTTTCTTT
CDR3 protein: CASGWRNRGTEAFF

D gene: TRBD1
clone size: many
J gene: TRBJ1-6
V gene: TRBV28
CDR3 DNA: TGTGCCAGCAGTTTGGGGGACAGGGTTCGGTCACCCCTCCACTTT
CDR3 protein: CASSLGDRVRSPLHF

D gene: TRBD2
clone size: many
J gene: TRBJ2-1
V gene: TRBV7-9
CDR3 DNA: TGTGCCAGCAGCTCCGCCGGGACTACTATTTACAATGAGCAGTTCTTC
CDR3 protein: CASSSAGTTIYNEQFF

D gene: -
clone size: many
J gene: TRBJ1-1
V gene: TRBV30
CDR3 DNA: TGTGCCTGGAGTGTACTGGGTCCCACTGAAGCTTTCTTT
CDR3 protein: CAWSVLGPTEAFF

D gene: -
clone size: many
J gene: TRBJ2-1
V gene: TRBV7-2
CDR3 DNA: TGTGCCAGCAGCTTAGCCGGTAGCGGATACTACAATGAGCAGTTCTTC
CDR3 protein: CASSLAGSGYYNEQFF

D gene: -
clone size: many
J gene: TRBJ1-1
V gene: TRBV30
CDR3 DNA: TGTGCCTGGAGTGTACTGGTTGAAGCTTTCTTT
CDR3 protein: CAWSVLVEAFF

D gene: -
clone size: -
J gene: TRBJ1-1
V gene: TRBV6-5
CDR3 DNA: TGTGCCAGCAGTTACTCGGACAGCTGGAACACTGAAGCTTTCTTT
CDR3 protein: CASSYSDSWNTEAFF

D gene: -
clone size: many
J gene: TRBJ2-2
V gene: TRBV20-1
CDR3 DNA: TGCAGTGCTAGAGGTGGCTGGGGACGGGGCACCGGGGAGCTGTTTTTT
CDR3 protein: CSARGGWGRGTGELFF

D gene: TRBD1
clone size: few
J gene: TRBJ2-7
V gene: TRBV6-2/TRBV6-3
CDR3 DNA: TGTGCCAGCAGGCCAAACAGGGGGACCTACGAGCAGTACTTC
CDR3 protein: CASRPNRGTYEQYF